This T cell receptor (beta chain) was retrieved from a study of T cell repertoires in cytomegalovirus infection. Overall study context: The authors relied on CMV epitopes, both recently identified HLA-C-restricted and well-studied HLA-B-restricted. Study-level results: Cumulative frequency (of public TCR beta family members) identified carriers of CMV plus the relevant HLA.

The table lists this clonotype with many counts. Its antigen is undetermined. TCRdb ran MiXCR on the reads and lists one entry per CDR3 protein. Counted here are 650,000 to 900,000 distinct CDR3 sequences, roughly 33% occurring once; the ten biggest clones make up under 15%. CDR1 is SEHNR and CDR2 is FQNEAQ in the germline V gene (reference sequence). This CDR3 region has 15 residues. Trimming removed 1 base at V and 0 bases at J, with 6 bases between. This chain links TRBV7-9 with TRBJ1-4, with D unresolved. The sample consisted of cultured CD8+ T cells from PBMCs, taken from culture after CMV antigen stimulation. The origin of this receptor is a human donor in good health (CMV status not recorded). Some clones in this sample may be carry-over from other donors' samples. CDR3: CASSLGPATNEKLFF. The CDR3 bases are TGTGCCAGCAGCTTAGGTCCGGCAACTAATGAAAAACTGTTTTTT.